The text below deals with one T cell receptor beta chain. A read error may produce the germline difference seen at one junction end. A modified ARM-PCR protocol with three rounds of nested PCR amplified TCRbeta. Each CDR3 protein is one row after TCRdb ran MiXCR on the multiplex PCR reads. The repertoire has fewer than 80,000 distinct CDR3 sequences, about two thirds of them found once; the top ten carry roughly 12%. This record comes from a study of tumor and adjacent non-tumor tissue in lung cancer. No cell sorting was done before RNA was extracted from the tissue. Between August and November 2014, newly diagnosed, chemotherapy-naive lung cancer patients underwent thoracic surgery in China. What was sequenced was lung tumor tissue. This clonotype was obtained from a woman in her seventies with non-small cell lung cancer.

The CDR3 DNA reads as TGCACCAGCAGCCAAGAGCGGGTATACTATGGCTACACCTTC. Translating gives CTSSQERVYYGYTF. The rearrangement uses TRBV4-2 and TRBJ1-2, with D unclear. CDR3 size: 14 residues. The germline gives CDR1 LGHNA, CDR2 YNFKEQ.